This record covers a single T cell receptor (beta chain). This receptor's antigen is unknown. No qualities accompany the bases; no much larger clone lies one base away. The time point label corresponds to: baseline before first vaccination. Vaccinee samples came from UK trials COV001 and COV002, including a single-blind randomized controlled phase 2/3 trial of AZD1222 (ChAdOx1 nCoV-19) in healthy adults. For TCRbeta chain sequencing, PBMC samples were collected from trial participants at day 0 and at day 28 after the second dose. Trimming at the junction amounts to 8 bases on V and 5 bases on J, and the germline ends lie 24 bases apart. Inclusive of the bounding cysteine and phenylalanine, the CDR3 is 15 residues long. Of the read, only the CDR3 DNA is kept; its 45 bases are in frame from base 1. Based on the germline V gene, the CDR1 and CDR2 sequences are SQVTM and ANQGSEA. The sample originates from a study of T cell responses to AZD1222 COVID-19 vaccine listed by TCRdb under 2021. Background on the whole study: Because spike-specific TCR depth and breadth did not differ between the two schedules, AZD1222 recipients who got a second dose at roughly 4 weeks were pooled with those who got a second dose at roughly 12 weeks. TCR sequencing covered fewer than 250 trial participants: 207 given two doses of AZD1222 and 26 given two doses of MenACWY control vaccine. Enrollment into the trials was organized by age into subgroups of 18-55, 56-69 and 70-plus years, and those subgroups contained about 160, 30 and 59 TCR-sequenced participants, respectively. Overall study results and their limits: Reportedly, almost half of the unique spike-specific TCRs recognized epitopes lying outside the regions that are mutated in the B.1.351 and B.1.1.7 variants. Conclusions about previously exposed vaccinees were limited because only a handful of AZD1222 recipients were SARS-CoV-2 seropositive at baseline. In the small 56-69-year group, the increase in depth fell short of significance, most likely because of low power. After two AZD1222 doses, both the breadth and the depth of spike-specific TCRs were significantly higher than at day 0 and than in MenACWY recipients. Because no samples from the day 14 peak response were available, repertoires could be characterized only after the peak T cell response. CD4 TCRs associated with the vaccine covered the entire spike protein, and the dominant responses were in regions 160-218 and 743-854. Participants were mostly white British, with more females than males. The authors suggested clonal diversity may have been underestimated.

The CDR3 regions of human TCRbeta chains were subjected to immunosequencing. Regarding the original processing steps: Repertoire TCRs were matched against a reference library of SARS-CoV-2-specific TCRs generated with the MIRA antigen-specificity platform. Breadth was defined as the fraction of unique TCRs that were SARS-CoV-2-associated, and depth was defined as the fraction of total T cells that were SARS-CoV-2-associated. Each spike-specific TCR was assigned to its reactive spike region and to a CD4 or CD8 class using the MIRA data. Log10-transformed breadth and depth values were compared by one-way ANOVA with Sidak's multiple comparisons tests. TCRdb carries this immuneACCESS record with in-frame sequences only. Its versions omit some clonotypes, under half of them owing to an unresolved V gene in the studies checked, with the rest unexplained. That table is the source of V, J and clone size, and D and trimming were worked out from the DNA. The sample has over 120,000 clones on record, approximately 90% of them singletons. The ten largest clones add up to around 3.8% of the sample.

The sequences come from peripheral blood, collected on day 0 of AZD1222 vaccination. The chain couples TRBV29-1 to TRBJ2-5; the D gene is not confidently resolved. The sequence derives from an adult in good health. In nucleotides, the sequence is TGCAGCACGGGCCCCGCTGCATCCCCCCTGGAGACCCAGTACTTC. This yields the protein CSTGPAASPLETQYF.